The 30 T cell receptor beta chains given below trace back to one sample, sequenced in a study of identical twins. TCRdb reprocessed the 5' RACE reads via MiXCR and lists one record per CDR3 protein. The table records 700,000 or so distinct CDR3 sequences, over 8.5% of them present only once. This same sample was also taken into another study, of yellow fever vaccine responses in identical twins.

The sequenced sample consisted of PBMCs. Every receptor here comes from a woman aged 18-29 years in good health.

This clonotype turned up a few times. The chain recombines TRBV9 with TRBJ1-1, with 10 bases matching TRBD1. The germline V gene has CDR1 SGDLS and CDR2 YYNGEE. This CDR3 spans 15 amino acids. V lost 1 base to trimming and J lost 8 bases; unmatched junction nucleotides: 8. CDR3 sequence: CASSVLPGQGIEAFF. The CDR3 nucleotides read TGTGCCAGCAGCGTACTCCCGGGACAGGGGATCGAAGCTTTCTTT.

CDR3 in DNA: TGCGCCAGCAGCTTTGAGATGGGTAGTACTGAAGCTTTCTTT. Translated, it gives CASSFEMGSTEAFF. V and J are TRBV5-1 and TRBJ1-1; D call uncertain. Germline V lookup: CDR1 SGHRS, CDR2 YFSETQ. The length of the CDR3 is 14 residues. V lost 2 bases, J lost 5 bases, and 13 bases lay in between.

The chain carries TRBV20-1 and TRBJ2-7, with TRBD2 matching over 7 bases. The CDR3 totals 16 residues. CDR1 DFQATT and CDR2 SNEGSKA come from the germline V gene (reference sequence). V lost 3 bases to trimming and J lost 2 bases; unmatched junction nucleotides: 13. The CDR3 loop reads CSARFWASGYTYEQYF. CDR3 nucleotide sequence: TGCAGTGCTAGGTTCTGGGCTAGCGGATATACCTACGAGCAGTACTTC.

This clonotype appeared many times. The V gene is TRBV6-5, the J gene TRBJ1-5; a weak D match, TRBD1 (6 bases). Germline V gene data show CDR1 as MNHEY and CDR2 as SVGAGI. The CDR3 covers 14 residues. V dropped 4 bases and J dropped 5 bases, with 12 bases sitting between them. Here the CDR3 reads CASSSTGFYQPQHF. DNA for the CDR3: TGTGCCAGCAGTTCCACAGGGTTTTATCAGCCCCAGCATTTT.

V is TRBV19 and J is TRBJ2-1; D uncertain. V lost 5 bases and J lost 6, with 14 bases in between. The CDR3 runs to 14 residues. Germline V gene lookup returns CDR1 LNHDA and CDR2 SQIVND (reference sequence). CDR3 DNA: TGTGCCAGTAGTCAATTACAGAGAATCAATGAGCAGTTCTTC. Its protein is CASSQLQRINEQFF.

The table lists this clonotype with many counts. CDR3 in amino acids: CATSGTGDGYTF. The CDR3 bases are TGTGCCACCTCCGGGACAGGGGATGGCTACACCTTC. The rearrangement joins TRBV15 to TRBJ1-2, with 10 bases that match TRBD1. The length of the CDR3 is 12 residues. Unmatched junction bases numbered 3, after V lost 8 bases and J lost 6 bases. Germline V gene data show CDR1 as LNHNV and CDR2 as YYDKDF (reference sequence).

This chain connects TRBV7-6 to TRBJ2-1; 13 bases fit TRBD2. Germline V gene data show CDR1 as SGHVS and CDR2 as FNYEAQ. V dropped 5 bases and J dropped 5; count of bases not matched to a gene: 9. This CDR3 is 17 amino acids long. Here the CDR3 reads CASSISRTSGRDNEQFF. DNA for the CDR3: TGTGCCAGCAGCATTAGCCGTACTAGCGGGAGGGACAATGAGCAGTTCTTC.

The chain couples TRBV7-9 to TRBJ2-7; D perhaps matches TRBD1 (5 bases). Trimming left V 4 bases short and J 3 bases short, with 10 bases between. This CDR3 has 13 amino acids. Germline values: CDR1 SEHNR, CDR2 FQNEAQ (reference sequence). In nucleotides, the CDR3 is TGTGCCAGCAGCTCGTTCAGGGACTACGAGCAGTACTTC. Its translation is CASSSFRDYEQYF.

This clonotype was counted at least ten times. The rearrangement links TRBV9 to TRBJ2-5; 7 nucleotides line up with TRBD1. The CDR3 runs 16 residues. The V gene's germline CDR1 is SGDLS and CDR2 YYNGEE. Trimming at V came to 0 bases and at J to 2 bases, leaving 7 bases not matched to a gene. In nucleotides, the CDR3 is TGTGCCAGCAGCGTAGAGGGGACAGTTCTGCAAGAGACCCAGTACTTC. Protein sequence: CASSVEGTVLQETQYF.

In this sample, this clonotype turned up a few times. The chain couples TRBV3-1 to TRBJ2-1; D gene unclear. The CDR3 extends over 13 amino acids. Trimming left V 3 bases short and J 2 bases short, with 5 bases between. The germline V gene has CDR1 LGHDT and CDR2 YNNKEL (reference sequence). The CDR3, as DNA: TGTGCCAGCAGCCACTTGGCCTACAATGAGCAGTTCTTC. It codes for CASSHLAYNEQFF.

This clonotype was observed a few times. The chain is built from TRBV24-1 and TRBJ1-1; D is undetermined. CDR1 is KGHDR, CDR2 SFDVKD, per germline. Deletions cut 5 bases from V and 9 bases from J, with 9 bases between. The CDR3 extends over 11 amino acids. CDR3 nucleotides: TGTGCCACCAGTGCGGGCTTGCAAGCTTTCTTT. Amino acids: CATSAGLQAFF.

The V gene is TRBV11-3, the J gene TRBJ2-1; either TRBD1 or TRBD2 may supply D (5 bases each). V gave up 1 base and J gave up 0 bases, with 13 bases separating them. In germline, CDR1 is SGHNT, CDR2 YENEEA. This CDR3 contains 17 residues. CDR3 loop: CASSLGRGLSSYNEQFF. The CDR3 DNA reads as TGTGCCAGCAGCTTAGGCCGGGGCTTAAGCTCCTACAATGAGCAGTTCTTC. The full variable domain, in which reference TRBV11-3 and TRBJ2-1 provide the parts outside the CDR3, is EAGVVQSPRYKIIEKKQPVAFWCNPISGHNTLYWYLQNLGQGPELLIRYENEEAVDDSQLPKDRFSAERLKGVDSTLKIQPAELGDSAVYLCASSLGRGLSSYNEQFFGPGTRLTVL.

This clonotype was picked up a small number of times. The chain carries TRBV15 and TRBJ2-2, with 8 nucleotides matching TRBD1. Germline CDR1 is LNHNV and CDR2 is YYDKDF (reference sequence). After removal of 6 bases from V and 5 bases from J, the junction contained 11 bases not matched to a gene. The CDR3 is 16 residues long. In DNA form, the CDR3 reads TGTGCCACCAGTCGATCAGGGGGCGTGAATACCGGGGAGCTGTTTTTT. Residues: CATSRSGGVNTGELFF.

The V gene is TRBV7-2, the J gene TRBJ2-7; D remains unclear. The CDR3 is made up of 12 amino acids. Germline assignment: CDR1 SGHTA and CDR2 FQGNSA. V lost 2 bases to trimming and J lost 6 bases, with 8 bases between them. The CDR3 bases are TGTGCCAGCAGCTTAAAGGTTCTCGAGCAGTACTTC. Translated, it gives CASSLKVLEQYF.

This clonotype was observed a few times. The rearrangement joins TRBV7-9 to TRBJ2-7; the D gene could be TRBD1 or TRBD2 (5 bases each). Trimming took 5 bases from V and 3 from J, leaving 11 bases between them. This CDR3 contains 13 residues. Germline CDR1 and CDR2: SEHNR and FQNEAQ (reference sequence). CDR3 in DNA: TGTGCCAGCAGCAAAGGGGACGGCTACGAGCAGTACTTC. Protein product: CASSKGDGYEQYF.

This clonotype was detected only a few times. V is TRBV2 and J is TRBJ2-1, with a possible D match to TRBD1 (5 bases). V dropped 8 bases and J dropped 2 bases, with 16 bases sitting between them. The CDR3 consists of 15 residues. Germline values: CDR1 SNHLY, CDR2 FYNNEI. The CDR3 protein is CASGDLQGTYNEQFF. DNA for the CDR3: TGTGCCAGCGGCGATCTGCAGGGAACCTACAATGAGCAGTTCTTC.

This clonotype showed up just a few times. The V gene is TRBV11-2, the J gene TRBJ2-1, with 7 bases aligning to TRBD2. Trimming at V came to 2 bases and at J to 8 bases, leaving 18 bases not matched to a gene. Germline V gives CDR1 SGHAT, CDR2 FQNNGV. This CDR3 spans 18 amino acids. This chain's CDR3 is CASSLSGGLNDFVDEQFF. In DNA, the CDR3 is TGTGCCAGCAGCTTATCCGGGGGACTAAACGATTTTGTCGATGAGCAGTTCTTC.

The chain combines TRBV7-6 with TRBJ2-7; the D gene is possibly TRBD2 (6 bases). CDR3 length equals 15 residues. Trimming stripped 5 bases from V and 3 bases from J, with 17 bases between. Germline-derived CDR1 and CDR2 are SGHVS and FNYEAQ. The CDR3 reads CASSLVASAHYEQYF. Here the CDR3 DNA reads TGTGCCAGCAGCCTAGTGGCTAGCGCCCACTACGAGCAGTACTTC.

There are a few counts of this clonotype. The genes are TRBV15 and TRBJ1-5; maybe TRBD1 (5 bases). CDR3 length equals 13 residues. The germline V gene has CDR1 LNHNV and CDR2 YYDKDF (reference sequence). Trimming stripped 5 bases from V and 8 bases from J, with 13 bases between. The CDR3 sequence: CATSRDSVEPQHF. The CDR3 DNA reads TGTGCCACCAGCCGGGACTCAGTGGAGCCCCAGCATTTT.

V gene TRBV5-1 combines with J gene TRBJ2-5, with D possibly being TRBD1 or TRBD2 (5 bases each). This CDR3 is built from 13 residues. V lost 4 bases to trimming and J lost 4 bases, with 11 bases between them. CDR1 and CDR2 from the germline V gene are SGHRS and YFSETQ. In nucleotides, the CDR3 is TGCGCCAGCAGCGACGGGGCATTAGAGACCCAGTACTTC. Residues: CASSDGALETQYF.

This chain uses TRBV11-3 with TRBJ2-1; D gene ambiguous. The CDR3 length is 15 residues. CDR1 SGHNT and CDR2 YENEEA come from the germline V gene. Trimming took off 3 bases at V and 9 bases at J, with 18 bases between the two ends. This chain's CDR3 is CASSLGDSFGFEQFF. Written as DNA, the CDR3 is TGTGCCAGCAGCTTGGGCGACTCATTCGGCTTTGAGCAGTTCTTC.

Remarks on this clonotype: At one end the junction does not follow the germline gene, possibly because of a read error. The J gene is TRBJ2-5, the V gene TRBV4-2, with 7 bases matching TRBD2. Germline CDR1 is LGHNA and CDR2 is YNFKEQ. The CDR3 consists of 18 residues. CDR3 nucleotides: TGTGCCATCAGCCCGGAGGTCCTCTGGGAGGGCCCTCGGGAGACCCAGTACTTC. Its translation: CAISPEVLWEGPRETQYF.

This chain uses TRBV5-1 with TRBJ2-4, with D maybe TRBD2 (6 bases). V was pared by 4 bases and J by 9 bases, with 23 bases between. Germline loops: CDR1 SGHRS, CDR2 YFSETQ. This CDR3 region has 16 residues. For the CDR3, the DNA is TGCGCCAGCAGCGCGGGAACCGGGACGGCCGGTGGCATTCAGTACTTC. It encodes CASSAGTGTAGGIQYF.

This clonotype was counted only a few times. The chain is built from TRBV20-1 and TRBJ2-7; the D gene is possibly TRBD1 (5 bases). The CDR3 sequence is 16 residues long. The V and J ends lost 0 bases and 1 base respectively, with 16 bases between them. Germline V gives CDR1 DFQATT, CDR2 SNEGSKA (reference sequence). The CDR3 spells CSARDADSPSSYEQYF. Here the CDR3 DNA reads TGCAGTGCTAGAGATGCTGACAGTCCTTCATCCTACGAGCAGTACTTC.

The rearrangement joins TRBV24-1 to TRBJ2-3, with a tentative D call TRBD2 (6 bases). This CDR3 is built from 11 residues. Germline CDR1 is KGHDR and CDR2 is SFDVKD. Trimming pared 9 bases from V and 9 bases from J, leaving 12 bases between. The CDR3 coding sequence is TGTGCCACCGGGACTCCGGCCACGCAGTATTTT. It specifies CATGTPATQYF.

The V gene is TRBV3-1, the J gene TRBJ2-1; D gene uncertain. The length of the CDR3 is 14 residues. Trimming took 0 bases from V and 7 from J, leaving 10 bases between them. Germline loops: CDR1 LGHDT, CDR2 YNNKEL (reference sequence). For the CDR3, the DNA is TGTGCCAGCAGCCAAGATCTAGTATTAAATGAGCAGTTCTTC. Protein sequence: CASSQDLVLNEQFF.

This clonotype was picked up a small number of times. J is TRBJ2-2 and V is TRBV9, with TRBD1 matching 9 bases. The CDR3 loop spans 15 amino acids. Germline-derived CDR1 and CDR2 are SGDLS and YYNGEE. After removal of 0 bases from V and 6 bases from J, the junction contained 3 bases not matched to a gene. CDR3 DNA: TGTGCCAGCAGCGTAGCTACAGGGGGCGCCGGGGAGCTGTTTTTT. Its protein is CASSVATGGAGELFF.

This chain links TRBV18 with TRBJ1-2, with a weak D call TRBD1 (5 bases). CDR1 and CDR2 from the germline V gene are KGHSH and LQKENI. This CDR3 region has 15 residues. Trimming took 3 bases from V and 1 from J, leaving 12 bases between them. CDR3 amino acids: CASSPSQEDNYGYTF. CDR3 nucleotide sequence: TGTGCCAGCTCACCTTCACAGGAGGATAACTATGGCTACACCTTC.

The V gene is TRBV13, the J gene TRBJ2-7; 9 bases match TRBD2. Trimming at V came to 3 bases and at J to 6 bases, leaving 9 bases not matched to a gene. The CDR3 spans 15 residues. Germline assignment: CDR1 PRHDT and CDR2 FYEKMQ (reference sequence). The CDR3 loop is CASSFGSGSTVEQYF. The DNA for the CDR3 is TGTGCCAGCAGCTTTGGTAGCGGGAGTACTGTCGAGCAGTACTTC.

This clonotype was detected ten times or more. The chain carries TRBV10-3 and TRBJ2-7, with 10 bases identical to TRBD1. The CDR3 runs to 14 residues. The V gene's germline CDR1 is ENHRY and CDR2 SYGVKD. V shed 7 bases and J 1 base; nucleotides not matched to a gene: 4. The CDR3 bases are TGTGCCATCACCCGGGACAGGGGATCCTACGAGCAGTACTTC. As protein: CAITRDRGSYEQYF.